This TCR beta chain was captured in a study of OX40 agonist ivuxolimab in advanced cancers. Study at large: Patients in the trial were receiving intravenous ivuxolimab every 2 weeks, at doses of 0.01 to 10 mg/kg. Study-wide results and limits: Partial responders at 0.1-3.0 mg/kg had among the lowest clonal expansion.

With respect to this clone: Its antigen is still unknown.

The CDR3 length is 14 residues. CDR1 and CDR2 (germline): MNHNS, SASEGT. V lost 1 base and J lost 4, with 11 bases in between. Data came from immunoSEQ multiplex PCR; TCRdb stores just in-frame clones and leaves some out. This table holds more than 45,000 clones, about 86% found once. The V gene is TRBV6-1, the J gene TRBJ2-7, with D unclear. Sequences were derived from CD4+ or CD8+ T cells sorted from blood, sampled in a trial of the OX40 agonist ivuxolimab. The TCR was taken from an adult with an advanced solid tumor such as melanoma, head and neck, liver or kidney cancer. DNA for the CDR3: TGTGCCAGCAGTGAAGTTTACGGTGGGTACGAGCAGTACTTC. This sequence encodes CASSEVYGGYEQYF.